A selection of T cell receptor beta chains follows, all from one sample in a study of blood T cell repertoires in COVID-19. Sequenced by immunoSEQ multiplex PCR; TCRdb stores in-frame clones only, minus some. The sample consists of around 94,000 clones, about 91% of them appearing once. The sequencing sample was made of peripheral blood. All receptors derive from a man in his late teens or twenties with acute or convalescent COVID-19. Each CDR3 is given with its conserved first and last residue. Each record gives: J gene, V gene, CDR3 length, clone size, CDR3 protein. Clone size is stated in some rows and not others, as once, few, many or a class when expanded.

>TRBJ1-1|TRBV6-5|11|-
CASSKTGRAFF
>TRBJ2-2|TRBV11-2|14|-
CASSLNRGLGELFF
>TRBJ2-6|TRBV9|15|-
CASSATGLGANVLTF
>TRBJ1-5|TRBV6-5|13|-
CASSSQGNQPQHF
>TRBJ1-6|TRBV5-4|17|-
CASSLGGITGHNSPLHF
>TRBJ2-1|TRBV5-1|16|-
CASSLAPSGSYNEQFF
>TRBJ2-2|TRBV27|15|-
CASSLLGGNTGELFF
>TRBJ2-1|TRBV27|16|-
CASSFLGLAGNNEQFF
>TRBJ2-2|TRBV5-1|16|-
CASHPGLAGNTGELFF
>TRBJ1-1|TRBV25-1|14|-
CASSEVSVNTEAFF
>TRBJ2-3|TRBV3-1/TRBV3-2|15|-
CASSHPGTSTDTQYF
>TRBJ1-1|TRBV5-6|14|once
CASSPTGRNTEAFF
>TRBJ1-2|TRBV12-3/TRBV12-4|12|-
CASSQGGYGYTF
>TRBJ1-1|TRBV29-1|13|-
CSVEGQSLREAFF
>TRBJ1-1|TRBV27|10|few
CASGVTEAFF
>TRBJ1-6|TRBV21-1|17|-
CASSKGRGGTGNSPLHF
>TRBJ1-6|TRBV18|16|-
CASSPIGQDYNSPLHF
>TRBJ2-5|TRBV5-1|14|-
CASSLAQGPETQYF
>TRBJ1-4|TRBV5-4|15|once
CASSRKQGLNEKLFF
>TRBJ1-2|TRBV27|17|-
CASSLSRTGALTDGYTF
>TRBJ2-7|TRBV5-1|15|-
CASSPPGQGTYEQYF
>TRBJ1-6|TRBV27|17|-
CASSSKSRYSFNSPLHF
>TRBJ1-6|TRBV28|12|-
CASWDRDSPLHF
>TRBJ2-1|TRBV6-6|13|-
CASSHRGLNEQFF